This TCR beta chain stems from a study of T cells in Graves' hyperthyroidism and ophthalmopathy. Findings of the study overall: The blood repertoire included most of the expanded thyroid clonotypes above 0.001.

Diagnosing involved the use of clinical symptoms, serum thyroxine and TRAb, thyroid ultrasound and orbital computed tomography. The PBMCs had their origin in about 9.7 ml of fresh peripheral blood. CDR1 and CDR2 (germline): SGHAT, FQNNGV. CDR3 length: 13 residues. V was clipped by 0 bases and J by 5 bases, with 7 bases between them. This clonotype has a count of ten or more. Its target is not known. Amplification of TCR beta CDR3 regions was performed using RNA transcripts as template. RT-PCR in the first round (using the HTBI primer set) targeted the TCR CDR3. TCRdb recomputed calls from the multiplex PCR reads with MiXCR, one row per CDR3 protein. This sample has around 350,000 distinct CDR3 sequences, with roughly 15% found just once.

The chain combines TRBV11-2 with TRBJ1-1; unclear D gene. The sequence was obtained from a woman aged 25 to 39 with Graves' ophthalmopathy. The sequenced sample was blood. The CDR3 coding sequence is TGTGCCAGCAGCTTAGAGGGTCGGACTGAAGCTTTCTTT. Its translation: CASSLEGRTEAFF.